These T cell receptor beta chains were read from a single sample in a study of low-dose radiotherapy and immunotherapy resistance in tumors. TCRdb passed the reads through MiXCR, listing each CDR3 protein once. The table records roughly 38,000 distinct CDR3 sequences, around 20% of them present only once. Sequencing was performed on PBMCs, taken after low-dose radiotherapy plus immunotherapy. The source is a female donor with ovarian cancer. Both conserved end residues are part of each CDR3. A D gene is named only where the DNA matches it firmly. Size is stated for part of the rows, as once, few or many counts, or as a class when the clone is expanded.

clone size: few; J gene: TRBJ2-2; D gene: .; V gene: TRBV20-1; CDR3 DNA: .; CDR3 protein: CSARDPGTSGRGTGELFFF
clone size: many; J gene: TRBJ2-1; D gene: TRBD1; V gene: TRBV10-3; CDR3 DNA: TGTGCCATCACCGCGGGACAGGGTTTCAATGAGCAGTTCTTC; CDR3 protein: CAITAGQGFNEQFF
clone size: many; J gene: TRBJ2-7; D gene: .; V gene: TRBV20-1; CDR3 DNA: TGCAGTGCCCCGTTGGCAGGGAGGACCTACGAGCAGTACTTC; CDR3 protein: CSAPLAGRTYEQYF
clone size: many; J gene: TRBJ1-3; D gene: .; V gene: TRBV7-7; CDR3 DNA: TGTGCTAGCAGCTCAGGGACATCAGCCACCATATATTTT; CDR3 protein: CASSSGTSATIYF
clone size: many; J gene: TRBJ2-3; D gene: .; V gene: TRBV11-2; CDR3 DNA: TGTGCCAGCAGCTTCAATGCAGGGGGGGCCACAGATACGCAGTATTTT; CDR3 protein: CASSFNAGGATDTQYF
clone size: many; J gene: TRBJ2-1; D gene: .; V gene: TRBV5-1; CDR3 DNA: TGCGCCAGCAGCTTGGCCTTATCCTACAATGAGCAGTTCTTC; CDR3 protein: CASSLALSYNEQFF
clone size: many; J gene: TRBJ2-1; D gene: .; V gene: TRBV25-1; CDR3 DNA: TGTGCCAGCAGTGAATACTATACGAGGCATGAGCAGTTCTTC; CDR3 protein: CASSEYYTRHEQFF
clone size: many; J gene: TRBJ2-7; D gene: TRBD1; V gene: TRBV5-1; CDR3 DNA: TGCGCCAGCAGGTTATCGACAGGGGTCCCCTCCTACGAGCAGTACTTC; CDR3 protein: CASRLSTGVPSYEQYF
clone size: many; J gene: TRBJ1-5; D gene: .; V gene: TRBV5-1; CDR3 DNA: TGCGCCAGCAGCTTGGATACAGGCAATCAGCCCCAGCATTTT; CDR3 protein: CASSLDTGNQPQHF
clone size: once; J gene: TRBJ1-5; D gene: TRBD1; V gene: TRBV12-3/TRBV12-4; CDR3 DNA: TGTGCCAGCAGTTTGGGCACAGGGGGCGATCAGCCCCAGCATTTT; CDR3 protein: CASSLGTGGDQPQHF
clone size: many; J gene: TRBJ2-3; D gene: .; V gene: TRBV5-1; CDR3 DNA: TGCGCCAGCAGCTTGGCCCGGGAACAAGATACGCAGTATTTT; CDR3 protein: CASSLAREQDTQYF
clone size: few; J gene: TRBJ2-1; D gene: .; V gene: TRBV5-1; CDR3 DNA: TGCGCCAGCAGCCTAGCTGATTCCTACAATGAGCAGTTCTTC; CDR3 protein: CASSLADSYNEQFF
clone size: many; J gene: TRBJ2-3; D gene: .; V gene: TRBV20-1; CDR3 DNA: TGCAGTGCTTTCGGGCCCCCGGGCACAGATACGCAGTATTTT; CDR3 protein: CSAFGPPGTDTQYF
clone size: few; J gene: TRBJ2-7; D gene: .; V gene: TRBV18; CDR3 DNA: TGTGCCAGCTCACCTCCGGGTTACGAGCAGTACTTC; CDR3 protein: CASSPPGYEQYF
clone size: .; J gene: TRBJ2-4; D gene: .; V gene: TRBV2; CDR3 DNA: TGTGCCAGCATGGTAAACAAAAACATTCAGTACTTC; CDR3 protein: CASMVNKNIQYF
clone size: many; J gene: TRBJ2-1; D gene: .; V gene: TRBV10-1; CDR3 DNA: TGCGCCAGCAGTGATTGGGGCAGAGACAATGAGCAGTTCTTC; CDR3 protein: CASSDWGRDNEQFF
clone size: many; J gene: TRBJ2-7; D gene: TRBD1; V gene: TRBV23-1; CDR3 DNA: TGCGCCAGCAGTCAAGCTGACAGGGCTCGCTCCTACGAGCAGTACTTC; CDR3 protein: CASSQADRARSYEQYF
clone size: many; J gene: TRBJ2-3; D gene: TRBD2; V gene: TRBV12-3/TRBV12-4; CDR3 DNA: TGTGCCAGCAGTTTAGAAGGCGGGAGGCCCACAGATACGCAGTATTTT; CDR3 protein: CASSLEGGRPTDTQYF
clone size: many; J gene: TRBJ1-1; D gene: .; V gene: TRBV5-6; CDR3 DNA: TGTGCCAGCAGCCAGGGACGGTGGCGCACTGAAGCTTTCTTT; CDR3 protein: CASSQGRWRTEAFF
clone size: .; J gene: TRBJ1-1; D gene: TRBD1; V gene: TRBV6-8; CDR3 DNA: TGTGCCAGCAGTACCCAGGGGGCTTGGACTGAAGCTTTCTTT; CDR3 protein: CASSTQGAWTEAFF
clone size: many; J gene: TRBJ2-1; D gene: TRBD2; V gene: TRBV28; CDR3 DNA: TGTGCCAGCGCCCTTAGCGGGGGTGGCGCCAATGAGCAGTTCTTC; CDR3 protein: CASALSGGGANEQFF
clone size: .; J gene: TRBJ2-1; D gene: .; V gene: TRBV5-1; CDR3 DNA: TGCGCCAGCAGTCCGGTCGAGCCTAATTCTCACAATGAGCAGTTCTTC; CDR3 protein: CASSPVEPNSHNEQFF
clone size: many; J gene: TRBJ2-5; D gene: .; V gene: TRBV11-2; CDR3 DNA: TGTGCCAGCAGCCCGGACAGTAGATGGGAGACCCAGTACTTC; CDR3 protein: CASSPDSRWETQYF
clone size: many; J gene: TRBJ2-7; D gene: TRBD1; V gene: TRBV10-3; CDR3 DNA: TGTGCCATCAGTCTTAGACAGGGTGTCGACGAGCAGTACTTC; CDR3 protein: CAISLRQGVDEQYF
clone size: many; J gene: TRBJ2-7; D gene: TRBD1; V gene: TRBV5-8; CDR3 DNA: TGTGCCAGCAGCCGGACAGGGGGCCCCTACGAGCAGTACTTC; CDR3 protein: CASSRTGGPYEQYF
clone size: many; J gene: TRBJ2-1; D gene: TRBD2; V gene: TRBV20-1; CDR3 DNA: TGCAGTGCTAGACTAGCGGGACGCTACAATGAGCAGTTCTTC; CDR3 protein: CSARLAGRYNEQFF
clone size: many; J gene: TRBJ1-2; D gene: .; V gene: TRBV4-1; CDR3 DNA: TGCGCCAGCAGCGTTCCGGCTTTGAACTATGGCTACACCTTC; CDR3 protein: CASSVPALNYGYTF
clone size: .; J gene: TRBJ1-1; D gene: .; V gene: TRBV12-3/TRBV12-4; CDR3 DNA: TGTGCCAGCAGTTCAGGGCTAGGGAACACTGAAGCTTTCTTT; CDR3 protein: CASSSGLGNTEAFF
clone size: many; J gene: TRBJ2-1; D gene: .; V gene: TRBV12-3/TRBV12-4; CDR3 DNA: TGTGCCAGCAGTTTACAGGGGTTTGAGCAGTTCTTC; CDR3 protein: CASSLQGFEQFF
clone size: few; J gene: TRBJ2-1; D gene: .; V gene: TRBV5-4; CDR3 DNA: TGTGCCAGCAGCTTCCAGGGGAATGAGCAGTTCTTC; CDR3 protein: CASSFQGNEQFF
clone size: many; J gene: TRBJ1-1; D gene: .; V gene: TRBV6-2/TRBV6-3; CDR3 DNA: TGTGCCAGCCATCCCAGGGGACCGAACACTGAAGCTTTCTTT; CDR3 protein: CASHPRGPNTEAFF
clone size: .; J gene: TRBJ1-5; D gene: TRBD1; V gene: TRBV24-1; CDR3 DNA: TGTGCCACCAGTCCGGGGACAGGGGGCCTTTATAGCAATCAGCCCCAGCATTTT; CDR3 protein: CATSPGTGGLYSNQPQHF
clone size: many; J gene: TRBJ1-1; D gene: .; V gene: TRBV29-1; CDR3 DNA: TGCAGCGTTGTGTTTTGGGATCGGAACACTGAAGCTTTCTTT; CDR3 protein: CSVVFWDRNTEAFF
clone size: few; J gene: TRBJ2-7; D gene: TRBD1; V gene: TRBV4-3; CDR3 DNA: TGCGCCAGCGGCCGGGACAGGGTCGGAGAGCAGTACTTC; CDR3 protein: CASGRDRVGEQYF
clone size: many; J gene: TRBJ2-1; D gene: .; V gene: TRBV27; CDR3 DNA: TGTGCCAGCGGTCTGGACCCCACCAATGAGCAGTTCTTC; CDR3 protein: CASGLDPTNEQFF
clone size: .; J gene: TRBJ1-2; D gene: TRBD1; V gene: TRBV3-1; CDR3 DNA: TGTGCCAGCAGGGGGACAGCAGATGGCTACACCTTC; CDR3 protein: CASRGTADGYTF
clone size: many; J gene: TRBJ1-1; D gene: .; V gene: TRBV5-8; CDR3 DNA: TGTGCCAGCAGCTTATGGGACTCTGAAGCTTTCTTT; CDR3 protein: CASSLWDSEAFF
clone size: many; J gene: TRBJ1-6; D gene: .; V gene: TRBV7-9; CDR3 DNA: TGTGCCAGCAGCTTTGGGGTAAATTCACCCCTCCACTTT; CDR3 protein: CASSFGVNSPLHF
clone size: many; J gene: TRBJ1-1; D gene: .; V gene: TRBV19; CDR3 DNA: TGTGCCAGTAGTACACAGGGATGGGGCACTGAAGCTTTCTTT; CDR3 protein: CASSTQGWGTEAFF
clone size: many; J gene: TRBJ2-1; D gene: TRBD2; V gene: TRBV19; CDR3 DNA: TGTGCCAGTAGTACCTGGGGTCAGCGGGGGTATTACAATGAGCAGTTCTTC; CDR3 protein: CASSTWGQRGYYNEQFF
clone size: .; J gene: TRBJ1-2; D gene: .; V gene: TRBV12-3/TRBV12-4; CDR3 DNA: TGTGCCAGCAAACCGGGACAAGAATACTCTAACTATGGCTACACCTTC; CDR3 protein: CASKPGQEYSNYGYTF